A single sample is the source of the 26 T cell receptor beta chains below, sequenced in a study of monozygotic twins with inflammatory bowel disease. TCRdb reprocessed the 5' RACE reads; each CDR3 protein has one entry and no DNA is given. In total, the table holds about 110,000 distinct CDR3 sequences. The sample consisted of blood. These receptor sequences come from a human donor with ulcerative colitis or Crohn's disease, or a healthy co-twin of an affected twin (not recorded which).

The chain employs TRBV20-1 and TRBJ2-1; TCRdb calls TRBD2, which cannot be checked without DNA. The CDR3 loop spans 15 amino acids. Germline-derived CDR1 and CDR2 are DFQATT and SNEGSKA (reference sequence). CDR3 sequence: CSATHRLAGGSEQFF.

The chain has TRBV6-2 or TRBV6-3 and TRBJ1-5. The length of the CDR3 is 17 residues. Germline loops: CDR1 MNHEY, CDR2 SVGEGT. CDR3: CASSYLRHPGPNQPQHF.

The V and J genes are TRBV11-2 and TRBJ2-7; TCRdb indicates TRBD2, and absent DNA this call remains unverified. The CDR3 length is 16 residues. Germline V gene lookup returns CDR1 SGHAT and CDR2 FQNNGV. CDR3 amino acids: CASSEVGREATYEQYF. The full variable domain, in which reference TRBV11-2 and TRBJ2-7 provide the parts outside the CDR3, is EAGVAQSPRYKIIEKRQSVAFWCNPISGHATLYWYQQILGQGPKLLIQFQNNGVVDDSQLPKDRFSAERLKGVDSTLKIQPAKLEDSAVYLCASSEVGREATYEQYFGPGTRLTVT.

The chain has TRBV9 and TRBJ1-5; TCRdb picks TRBD1, but there is no DNA to check that call. The CDR3 consists of 14 residues. Germline V gene data show CDR1 as SGDLS and CDR2 as YYNGEE. Here the CDR3 reads CASSMSGVNQPQHF.

This chain connects TRBV10-3 to TRBJ2-2; TCRdb's assignment of TRBD1 cannot be checked, as there is no DNA. Germline V gene lookup returns CDR1 ENHRY and CDR2 SYGVKD. The CDR3 length is 16 residues. The CDR3 reads CAISQGTGGQTGELFF.

V usage is TRBV5-4 and J usage is TRBJ2-7; lacking DNA, the TRBD1 call made by TCRdb goes unchecked. The CDR3 covers 16 residues. The germline V gene encodes CDR1 SGHNT and CDR2 YYREEE (reference sequence). CDR3 amino acids: CASSLERTGAGYEQYF.

V gene TRBV7-8 combines with J gene TRBJ2-3; absent DNA, TCRdb's TRBD1 call cannot be checked. The CDR3 covers 14 residues. Germline CDR1 and CDR2: SGHVS and FQNEAQ. The CDR3: CASSLTMGGDTQYF.

The V call is TRBV2, the J call TRBJ1-4; no DNA is available, so the TRBD1 call from TCRdb remains unchecked. The CDR3 extends over 12 amino acids. The germline CDR1 and CDR2 sequences are SNHLY and FYNNEI. The CDR3 protein is CASTPGGEKLFF.

This rearrangement joins TRBV5-1 to TRBJ1-1. The germline V gene has CDR1 SGHRS and CDR2 YFSETQ. This CDR3 comprises 14 residues. CDR3 residues: CASSVRDSGTEAFF.

The rearrangement uses TRBV2 and TRBJ2-1; the D call from TCRdb, TRBD2, cannot be confirmed without DNA. Per germline, CDR1 SNHLY and CDR2 FYNNEI. The CDR3 has 16 residues. The CDR3 reads CASRSARGAVYNEQFF.

This chain joins TRBV7-9 and TRBJ2-7. Per the germline V gene, CDR1 is SEHNR and CDR2 is FQNEAQ (reference sequence). The CDR3 is 14 residues long. CDR3 sequence reads: CASNFEEDYYEQYF.

The rearrangement uses TRBV14 and TRBJ2-5; the TCRdb call, TRBD2, lacks DNA for checking. In germline, CDR1 is SGHDN, CDR2 FVKESK. The CDR3 consists of 15 residues. CDR3 protein: CASSPLAGGQETQYF. The full variable domain, its missing parts supplied by reference TRBV14 and TRBJ2-5, is EAGVTQFPSHSVIEKGQTVTLRCDPISGHDNLYWYRRVMGKEIKFLLHFVKESKQDESGMPNNRFLAERTGGTYSTLKVQPAELEDSGVYFCASSPLAGGQETQYFGPGTRLLVL.

The chain recombines TRBV27 with TRBJ2-7. Germline V gene lookup returns CDR1 MNHEY and CDR2 SMNVEV (reference sequence). The CDR3 is made up of 13 amino acids. CDR3 residues: CASSLLFGYEQYF.

The chain recombines TRBV7-2 with TRBJ2-3. The CDR3 consists of 12 residues. The germline V gene encodes CDR1 SGHTA and CDR2 FQGNSA. The CDR3 spells CASSYYGDTQYF.

The chain combines TRBV4-3 with TRBJ1-1; TCRdb picks TRBD1, but there is no DNA to check that call. The CDR3 covers 17 residues. Germline values: CDR1 LGHNA, CDR2 YSLEER. Here the CDR3 reads CASSQVIGQFASLEAFF.

The J gene is TRBJ2-3, the V gene TRBV2; without DNA, the TCRdb call of TRBD1 cannot be checked. The V gene's germline CDR1 is SNHLY and CDR2 FYNNEI. CDR3 length: 12 amino acids. CDR3: CASSPDRGTQYF.

This chain links TRBV5-5 with TRBJ2-1; TCRdb calls TRBD1, which cannot be checked without DNA. Germline CDR1 reads SGHKS; CDR2 reads YYEKEE (reference sequence). The CDR3 runs to 12 residues. The CDR3 loop is CASSWASRQEFF.

The V and J genes are TRBV27 and TRBJ2-7; the TCRdb call, TRBD1, lacks DNA for checking. Per the germline V gene, CDR1 is MNHEY and CDR2 is SMNVEV (reference sequence). There are 15 residues in the CDR3. The CDR3 is CASSWQGGLSYEQYF.

This chain uses TRBV7-6 with TRBJ1-2; TCRdb proposes TRBD1, but this gene call is untestable without DNA. The germline V gene encodes CDR1 SGHVS and CDR2 FNYEAQ. This CDR3 contains 16 residues. The CDR3 sequence: CASSLDSRSQRGGYTF.

The chain is built from TRBV5-1 and TRBJ1-5; as DNA is missing, the TRBD1 call by TCRdb cannot be tested. The CDR3 length is 14 residues. The germline V gene encodes CDR1 SGHRS and CDR2 YFSETQ. The chain's CDR3 is CASSLQGQGGPQHF.

The chain uses TRBV5-1 and TRBJ2-7; TCRdb outputs TRBD1, but without DNA this stays unchecked. CDR3 length: 13 amino acids. CDR1 and CDR2 (germline): SGHRS, YFSETQ. The chain's CDR3 is CASSLGTASEQYF.

The J gene is TRBJ1-5, the V gene TRBV6-2 or TRBV6-3. CDR3 length: 12 residues. The V gene's germline CDR1 is MNHEY and CDR2 SVGEGT. CDR3 protein: CASSKNLEPQHF.

The chain has TRBV10-3 and TRBJ2-5; TCRdb picks TRBD2, but there is no DNA to check that call. This CDR3 is 15 amino acids long. CDR1 ENHRY and CDR2 SYGVKD come from the germline V gene. The CDR3 reads CAISDLAGGQETQYF.

The chain links TRBV5-5 to TRBJ1-1. This CDR3 is 15 amino acids long. Germline CDR1 SGHKS, CDR2 YYEKEE (reference sequence). CDR3 in amino acids: CASSLARHLNTEAFF.

The rearrangement joins TRBV6-1 to TRBJ1-1; without DNA, the TCRdb call of TRBD1 cannot be checked. The CDR3 consists of 14 residues. The germline CDR1 and CDR2 sequences are MNHNS and SASEGT. The CDR3 sequence: CASSESGGFAEAFF.

The chain recombines TRBV11-3 with TRBJ2-5; with no DNA, the TCRdb D assignment of TRBD2 cannot be verified. This CDR3 is built from 18 residues. Germline-derived CDR1 and CDR2 are SGHNT and YENEEA. CDR3 sequence reads: CASSTSPYGLAEQETQYF. The whole variable domain, remainder taken from reference TRBV11-3 and TRBJ2-5, is EAGVVQSPRYKIIEKKQPVAFWCNPISGHNTLYWYLQNLGQGPELLIRYENEEAVDDSQLPKDRFSAERLKGVDSTLKIQPAELGDSAVYLCASSTSPYGLAEQETQYFGPGTRLLVL.